This T cell receptor beta chain derives from a study of identical twins. Overall study findings and caveats: Among beta out-of-frame sequences, excess sharing between twins appeared weaker. Insertions were fewer in abundant cord blood beta clonotypes, whereas memory repertoires showed none of this pattern.

The CDR3 extends over 14 amino acids. V gave up 7 bases and J gave up 0 bases, with 13 bases separating them. Germline V gene data show CDR1 as SQVTM and CDR2 as ANQGSEA. After template switching added a universal primer site, the resulting cDNA carried unique molecular identifiers. TCRdb fed the 5' RACE reads into MiXCR, producing one record per CDR3 protein. The table has around 290,000 distinct CDR3 sequences, roughly 9% seen once. This clonotype has only a few counts. The antigen is not known. These data are also associated with another study on yellow fever vaccine responses in identical twins. That paper states: Twins reportedly appeared to share part of their vaccine T cell response while keeping part individual.

The specimen was CD8+ T cells sorted from blood. The sequence was collected from a woman younger than 30 in good health. This chain uses TRBV29-1 with TRBJ1-3; D call uncertain. CDR3 residues: CSAVSGNSGNTIYF. The CDR3 DNA reads as TGCAGCGCCGTCTCCGGAAACTCTGGAAACACCATATATTTT.